The 9 T cell receptor beta chains below were found in one sample sequenced in a study of blood T cell repertoires in COVID-19 (dated by TCRdb to 2020 to 2021). Library preparation used the immunoSEQ multiplex PCR assay. TCRdb took over this immuneACCESS table, retaining in-frame rearrangements with V and J assigned. Such tables are incomplete; in checked studies, under half of the missing clones stem from an unresolved V gene, and the remainder is unexplained. The sample yields approximately 200,000 clones; approximately 80% were counted once. The ten most abundant clones make up roughly 7.6% of the sample. Sequencing was performed on peripheral blood. These receptor sequences come from a woman aged 80 or over with COVID-19, enrolled during active disease.

The chain recombines TRBV11-2 with TRBJ2-5, with a weak D call TRBD2 (6 bases). Germline V gives CDR1 SGHAT, CDR2 FQNNGV. Trimming stripped 8 bases from V and 3 bases from J, with 10 bases between. This CDR3 has 12 amino acids. In nucleotides, the CDR3 is TGTGCCAGCGGTCGGGGGAAAGAGACCCAGTACTTC. Translated: CASGRGKETQYF.

The genes are TRBV20-1 and TRBJ2-5; D tentatively fits TRBD1 or TRBD2 (6 bases each). The ends were cut back, 3 bases at V and 3 bases at J, with 20 bases in the middle. CDR1 is DFQATT and CDR2 is SNEGSKA in the germline V gene (reference sequence). The CDR3 spans 16 residues. The CDR3 DNA is TGCAGTGCTAGTGGGGGGCGTTGGGTAGGGGAAGAGACCCAGTACTTC. Translation: CSASGGRWVGEETQYF.

The rearrangement links TRBV5-6 to TRBJ2-3; 7 positions agree with TRBD1. CDR3 length: 15 amino acids. Germline V gene data show CDR1 as SGHDT and CDR2 as YYEEEE. The ends lost 4 bases at V and 2 bases at J; junction bases unmatched: 7. The CDR3 DNA follows: TGTGCCAGCAGCACGCCGGGACAGTACACAGATACGCAGTATTTT. This translates into CASSTPGQYTDTQYF.

With respect to this clone: The same CDR3 also results from other DNA sequences found in this sample. CDR3 bases: TGCGCCAGCAGCTTGGGGACTACCACAGATACGCAGTATTTT. Residues: CASSLGTTTDTQYF. The V and J genes are TRBV5-1 and TRBJ2-3; D perhaps matches TRBD2 (6 bases). Germline CDR1 and CDR2: SGHRS and YFSETQ. V lost 0 bases and J 2 bases, leaving 7 bases between the germline ends. The CDR3 is 14 amino acids.

The chain carries TRBV5-1 and TRBJ2-7; D is perhaps TRBD2 (5 bases). Germline assignment: CDR1 SGHRS and CDR2 YFSETQ. Trimming left V 1 base short and J 2 bases short, with 10 bases between. The CDR3 has 14 amino acids. The CDR3 nucleotides read TGCGCCAGCAGCTTGCAGGACTTCACCTACGAGCAGTACTTC. It is translated as CASSLQDFTYEQYF. Looking up the rest from reference TRBV5-1 and TRBJ2-7 gives the full variable domain: KAGVTQTPRYLIKTRGQQVTLSCSPISGHRSVSWYQQTPGQGLQFLFEYFSETQRNKGNFPGRFSGRQFSNSRSEMNVSTLELGDSALYLCASSLQDFTYEQYFGPGTRLTVT.

In this sample, this clone turned up a few times. This chain connects TRBV5-1 to TRBJ1-3, with D maybe TRBD1 (5 bases). Between the trimmed V and J ends, which lost 6 bases and 0 bases, there was a span of 10 bases. The germline CDR1 and CDR2 sequences are SGHRS and YFSETQ. The CDR3 runs 14 residues. The CDR3 nucleotides read TGCGCCAGCACAGGGCCCAGCTCTGGAAACACCATATATTTT. Its protein product is CASTGPSSGNTIYF.

The chain joins TRBV4-1 to TRBJ1-2; no firm D call. CDR3 length equals 12 residues. Per germline, CDR1 MGHRA and CDR2 YSYEKL. Trimming pared 0 bases from V and 12 bases from J, leaving 11 bases between. CDR3 nucleotides: TGCGCCAGCAGCCAAGATTTGTCACTCCACACCTTC. The encoded protein is CASSQDLSLHTF.

J is TRBJ2-7 and V is TRBV6-5, with TRBD2 as a possible D gene (5 bases). The V end lost 7 bases, the J end lost 0 bases, and 10 bases lay between the germline ends. CDR1 and CDR2 from the germline V gene are MNHEY and SVGAGI. CDR3 length: 13 residues. CDR3 region: CASKPGSSYEQYF. CDR3 in DNA: TGTGCCAGCAAACCGGGATCCTCCTACGAGCAGTACTTC.

This clone occurred once. This chain uses TRBV19 with TRBJ1-2, with D hard to call. The germline V and J ends were trimmed by 8 bases and 4 bases, with 17 bases remaining between them. The CDR3 loop spans 14 amino acids. Germline CDR1 reads LNHDA; CDR2 reads SQIVND (reference sequence). The CDR3 sequence is CASRINREFYGYTF. The DNA for the CDR3 is TGTGCCAGTCGAATTAACAGAGAGTTCTATGGCTACACCTTC.